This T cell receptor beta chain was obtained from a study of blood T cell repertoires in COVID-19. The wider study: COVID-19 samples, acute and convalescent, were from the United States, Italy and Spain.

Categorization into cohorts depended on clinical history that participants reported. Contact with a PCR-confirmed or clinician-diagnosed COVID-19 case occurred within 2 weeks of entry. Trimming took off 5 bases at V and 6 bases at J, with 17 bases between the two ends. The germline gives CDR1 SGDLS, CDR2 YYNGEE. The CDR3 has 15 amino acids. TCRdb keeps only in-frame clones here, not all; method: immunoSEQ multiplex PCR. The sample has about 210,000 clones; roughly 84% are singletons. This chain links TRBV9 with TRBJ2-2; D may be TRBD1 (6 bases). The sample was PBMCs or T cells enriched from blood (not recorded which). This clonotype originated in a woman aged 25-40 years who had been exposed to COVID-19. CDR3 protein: CASRPTGYSAGELFF. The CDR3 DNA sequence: TGTGCCAGCAGACCAACAGGGTATAGCGCCGGGGAGCTGTTTTTT.